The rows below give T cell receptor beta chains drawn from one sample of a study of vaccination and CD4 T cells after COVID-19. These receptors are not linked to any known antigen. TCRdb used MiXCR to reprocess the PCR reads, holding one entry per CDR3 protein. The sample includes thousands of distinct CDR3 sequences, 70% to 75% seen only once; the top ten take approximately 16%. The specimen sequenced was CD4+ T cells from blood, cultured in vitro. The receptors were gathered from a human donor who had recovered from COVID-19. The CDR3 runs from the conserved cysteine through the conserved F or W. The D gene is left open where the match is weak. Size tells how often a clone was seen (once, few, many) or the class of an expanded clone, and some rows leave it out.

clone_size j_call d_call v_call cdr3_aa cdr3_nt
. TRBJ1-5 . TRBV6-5 CASSYGVTGNQPQHF TGTGCCAGCAGTTACGGGGTCACGGGCAATCAGCCCCAGCATTTT
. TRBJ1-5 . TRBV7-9 CASSMTGTMSNQPQHF TGTGCCAGCAGTATGACCGGGACTATGAGCAATCAGCCCCAGCATTTT
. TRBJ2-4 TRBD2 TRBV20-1 CSARDSASGRKDIQYF TGCAGTGCTAGAGATTCGGCTAGCGGGAGGAAGGACATTCAGTACTTC
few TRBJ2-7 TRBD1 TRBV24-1 CATSDSGTGGYEQYF TGTGCCACCAGTGATTCCGGGACAGGGGGCTACGAGCAGTACTTC
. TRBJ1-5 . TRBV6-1 CASTQGPNGNQPQHF TGTGCCAGCACCCAGGGACCGAACGGCAATCAGCCCCAGCATTTT
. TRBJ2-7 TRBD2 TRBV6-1 CASSRPQTSPLSYEQYF TGTGCCAGCAGTCGCCCGCAGACTAGCCCCCTCTCCTACGAGCAGTACTTC
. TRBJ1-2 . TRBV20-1 CTLGALYGYTF TGCACCTTGGGTGCCCTCTATGGCTACACCTTC
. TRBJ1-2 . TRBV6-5 CASSYGPGSYGYTF TGTGCCAGCAGTTACGGCCCGGGAAGCTATGGCTACACCTTC
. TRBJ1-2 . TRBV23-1 CASSLLSLHGYTF TGCGCCAGCAGTCTCCTTTCCCTACATGGCTACACCTTC
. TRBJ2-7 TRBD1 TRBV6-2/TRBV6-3 CASSYGGQGLYEQYF TGTGCCAGCAGTTATGGTGGACAGGGTCTCTACGAGCAGTACTTC
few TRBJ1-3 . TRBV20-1 CSASPGTGGNTIYF TGCAGTGCATCTCCCGGGACCGGGGGAAACACCATATATTTT
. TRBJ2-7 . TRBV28 CASRRGGDEHEQYF TGTGCCAGCAGAAGGGGGGGAGATGAACATGAGCAGTACTTC
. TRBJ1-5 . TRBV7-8 CASSSETRWFNQPQHF TGTGCCAGCAGCTCGGAAACCCGTTGGTTCAATCAGCCCCAGCATTTT
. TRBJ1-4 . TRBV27 CASSLYHATNEKLFF TGTGCCAGCAGTTTATACCATGCAACTAATGAAAAACTGTTTTTT
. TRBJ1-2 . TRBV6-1 CASTRGYGYTF TGTGCCAGTACAAGGGGGTATGGCTACACCTTC
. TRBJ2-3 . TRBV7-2 CASSPKRFTDTQYF TGTGCCAGCAGCCCAAAGCGGTTCACAGATACGCAGTATTTT
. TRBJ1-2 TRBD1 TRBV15 CATSTQDRGRVYGYTF TGTGCCACCAGCACTCAAGACAGGGGGAGGGTTTATGGCTACACCTTC
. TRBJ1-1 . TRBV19 CASTPRGAVRTEAFF TGTGCCAGTACGCCCCGGGGGGCTGTGAGAACTGAAGCTTTCTTT
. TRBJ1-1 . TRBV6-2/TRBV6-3 CASSYLGRKNTEAFF TGTGCCAGCAGTTACCTCGGACGGAAGAACACTGAAGCTTTCTTT
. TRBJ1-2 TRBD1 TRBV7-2 CASGRSDRVGGYTF TGTGCCAGCGGCCGATCGGACAGGGTGGGTGGCTACACCTTC
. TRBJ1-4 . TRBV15 CATSRANREKLFF TGTGCCACCAGCAGAGCAAACAGGGAAAAACTGTTTTTT
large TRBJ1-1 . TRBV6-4 CASSDSKFSTDTEAFF TGTGCCAGCAGTGACTCGAAGTTTTCCACGGACACTGAAGCTTTCTTT
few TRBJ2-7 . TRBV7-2 CASSASSYGRYEQYF TGTGCCAGCAGCGCCTCCAGTTATGGCAGGTACGAGCAGTACTTC
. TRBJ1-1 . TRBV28 CASSPGGGAHTEAFF TGTGCCAGCAGTCCCGGGGGGGGGGCTCACACTGAAGCTTTCTTT
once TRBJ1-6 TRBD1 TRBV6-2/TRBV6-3 CASNPPGQLTSPLHF TGTGCCAGCAACCCACCGGGACAGCTCACCTCACCCCTCCACTTT
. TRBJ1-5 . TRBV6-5 CASSFGQNSGNQPQHF TGTGCCAGCAGTTTTGGGCAGAACAGTGGTAATCAGCCCCAGCATTTT
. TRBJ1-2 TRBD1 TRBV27 CASRPTGVSFNYGYTF TGTGCCAGCAGACCGACAGGGGTTTCCTTTAACTATGGCTACACCTTC
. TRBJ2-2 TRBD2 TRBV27 CASNDPGLAVNTGELFF TGTGCCAGCAACGATCCGGGACTAGCGGTGAACACCGGGGAGCTGTTTTTT
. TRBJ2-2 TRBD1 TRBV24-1 CATSGEGQGSNTGELFF TGTGCCACCAGTGGAGAGGGACAGGGGTCTAACACCGGGGAGCTGTTTTTT
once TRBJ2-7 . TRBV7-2 CASNLRTTPDEQYF TGTGCCAGCAACTTGAGGACTACCCCGGACGAGCAGTACTTC
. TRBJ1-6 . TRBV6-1 CASSDGGRGYRSDNSPLHF TGTGCCAGCAGTGATGGGGGAAGGGGTTACCGATCCGATAATTCACCCCTCCACTTT
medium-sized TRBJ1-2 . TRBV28 CASSFVGNYGYTF TGTGCCAGCAGTTTTGTAGGGAACTATGGCTACACCTTC
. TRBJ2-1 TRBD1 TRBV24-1 CATSDYLGQGDNEQFF TGTGCCACCAGTGATTATTTGGGACAGGGGGACAATGAGCAGTTCTTC
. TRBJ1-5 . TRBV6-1 CASSQQGQGSQHF TGTGCCAGCAGCCAACAGGGTCAGGGGTCCCAGCATTTT
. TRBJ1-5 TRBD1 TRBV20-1 CSVGTEYNQPQHF TGCAGTGTAGGGACAGAGTACAATCAGCCCCAGCATTTT
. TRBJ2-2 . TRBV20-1 CSASGLNTGELFF TGCAGTGCTAGCGGGCTCAACACCGGGGAGCTGTTTTTT
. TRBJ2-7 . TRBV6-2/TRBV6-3 CASSATALSPYEQYF TGTGCCAGCAGCGCGACAGCTTTATCCCCCTACGAGCAGTACTTC
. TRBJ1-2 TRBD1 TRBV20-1 CSARGQGMWGYTF TGCAGTGCTAGGGGACAGGGGATGTGGGGCTACACCTTC
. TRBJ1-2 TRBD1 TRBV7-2 CASSFLSRTGPSGYTF TGTGCCAGCAGCTTCTTATCCCGGACAGGGCCTAGTGGCTACACCTTC
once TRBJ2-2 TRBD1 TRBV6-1 CASRGQGAWTGELFF TGTGCCAGCAGGGGACAGGGGGCCTGGACCGGGGAGCTGTTTTTT
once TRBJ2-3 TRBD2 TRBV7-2 CASSLTSGSTDTQYF TGTGCCAGCAGCTTAACTAGCGGCAGCACAGATACGCAGTATTTT
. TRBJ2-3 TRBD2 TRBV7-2 CASSLVAGVNTDTQYF TGTGCCAGCAGCTTAGTAGCGGGAGTCAACACAGATACGCAGTATTTT
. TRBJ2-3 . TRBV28 CASSLTAGFTDTQYF TGTGCCAGCAGTTTGACAGCTGGGTTTACAGATACGCAGTATTTT
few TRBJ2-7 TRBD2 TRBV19 CASSPLDSRGGQYF TGTGCCAGTAGTCCTTTGGACAGCCGGGGGGGGCAGTACTTC
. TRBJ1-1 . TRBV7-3 CASSLQENTEAFF TGTGCCAGCAGCTTACAAGAGAACACTGAAGCTTTCTTT
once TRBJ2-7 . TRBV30 CAWSSGPYEQYF TGTGCCTGGAGTTCGGGTCCCTACGAGCAGTACTTC
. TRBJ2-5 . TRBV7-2 CASSSLPRGQETQYF TGTGCCAGCAGCTCCCTCCCACGGGGACAAGAGACCCAGTACTTC
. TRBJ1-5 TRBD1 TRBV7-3 CASSPPDRGRGGLSGQPQHF TGTGCCAGCAGCCCCCCGGACAGGGGTCGGGGTGGTCTAAGTGGACAGCCCCAGCATTTT
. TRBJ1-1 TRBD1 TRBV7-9 CASSPQGGTEAFF TGTGCCAGCAGCCCCCAGGGGGGCACTGAAGCTTTCTTT
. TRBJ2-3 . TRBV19 CASNRGKGTLRADTQYF TGTGCCAGTAACAGGGGAAAAGGGACTCTACGGGCAGATACGCAGTATTTT
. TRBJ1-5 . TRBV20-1 CSARETGSFNQPQHF TGCAGTGCTAGAGAGACAGGCAGTTTCAATCAGCCCCAGCATTTT
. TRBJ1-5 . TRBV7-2 CASSYSGTTSNQPQHF TGTGCCAGCAGCTACTCCGGGACAACTAGCAATCAGCCCCAGCATTTT
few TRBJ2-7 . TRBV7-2 CASSSLALGDTYEQYF TGTGCCAGCAGTTCCCTAGCGTTGGGGGACACCTACGAGCAGTACTTC
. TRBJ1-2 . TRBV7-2 CAIAGSNYGYTF TGTGCCATTGCTGGGAGTAACTATGGCTACACCTTC
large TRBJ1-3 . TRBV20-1 CSALDRRSGNTIYF TGCAGTGCTCTAGACAGGCGGTCTGGAAACACCATATATTTT
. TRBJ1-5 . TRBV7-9 CASSLVGGNQPQHF TGTGCCAGCAGCTTAGTAGGGGGTAATCAGCCCCAGCATTTT
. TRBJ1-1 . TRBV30 CAWSVGTMNTEAFF TGTGCCTGGAGTGTAGGGACAATGAACACTGAAGCTTTCTTT